This T cell receptor beta chain was obtained from a study of regulatory T cells in long-lasting Graves disease. Turning to the study itself: Recently diagnosed Graves' patients had received antithyroid drugs for under 3 months. Study outcomes and limitations: Favored gene segments in persistent disease were TRBV28, TRBJ1-2 and TRBJ2-5. It was peripheral blood alone, not thyroid tissue, that was studied.

As for time point: newly diagnosed GD, antithyroid drugs for less than 3 months. PBMC-derived RNA was used for the TCR library. Relying on iRepertoire HTBI primers and Arm-PCR of CDR3 regions, the team built TCR beta libraries. TCRdb reanalysed the multiplex PCR reads using MiXCR and keeps one entry per CDR3 protein. The sample has 300,000 to 400,000 distinct CDR3 sequences, over 15% seen once; the top ten hold roughly 27%. This clonotype was counted ten times or more. Its cognate antigen is unknown. This CDR3 is built from 15 residues. The junction had 7 bases not matched to a gene; V was cut back by 5 bases and J by 0 bases. CDR1 KGHSH and CDR2 LQKENI come from the germline V gene. These data were also filed under a second study, of T cells in Graves' hyperthyroidism and ophthalmopathy. That study reports: The model made its ophthalmopathy prediction, and onset followed a median about 5.9 months later.

This clonotype originated in a man between 35 and 55 years old with Graves disease. The sample was peripheral blood mononuclear cells (PBMCs), taken at new diagnosis, from a patient treated with antithyroid drugs. This rearrangement joins TRBV18 to TRBJ2-7; 7 bases line up with TRBD1. As DNA, the CDR3 is TGTGCCAGCTCAACCACGGGACAGAGCTCCTACGAGCAGTACTTC. It codes for CASSTTGQSSYEQYF. The full variable domain, rest sourced from reference TRBV18 and TRBJ2-7, is NAGVMQNPRHLVRRRGQEARLRCSPMKGHSHVYWYRQLPEEGLKFMVYLQKENIIDESGMPKERFSAEFPKEGPSILRIQQVVRGDSAAYFCASSTTGQSSYEQYFGPGTRLTVT.